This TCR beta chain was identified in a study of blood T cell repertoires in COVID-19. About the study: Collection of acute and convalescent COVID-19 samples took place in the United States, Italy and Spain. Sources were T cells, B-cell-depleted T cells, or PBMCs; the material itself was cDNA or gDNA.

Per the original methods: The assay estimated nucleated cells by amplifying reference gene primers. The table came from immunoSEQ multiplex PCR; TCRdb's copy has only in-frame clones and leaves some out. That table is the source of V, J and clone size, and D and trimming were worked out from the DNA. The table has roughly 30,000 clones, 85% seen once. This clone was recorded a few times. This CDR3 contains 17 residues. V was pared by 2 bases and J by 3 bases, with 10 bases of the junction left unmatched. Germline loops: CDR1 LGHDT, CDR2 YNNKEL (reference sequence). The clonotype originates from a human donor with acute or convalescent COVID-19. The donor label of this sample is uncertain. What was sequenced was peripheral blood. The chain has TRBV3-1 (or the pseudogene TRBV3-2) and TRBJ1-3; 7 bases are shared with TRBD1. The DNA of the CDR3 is TGTGCCAGCAGCCAACCGAGACAGGGAGGCTTTGGAAACACCATATATTTT. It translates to CASSQPRQGGFGNTIYF.